The entry that follows covers one T cell receptor (beta chain) sequence. TCRdb re-analysed the RT-PCR reads in MiXCR, keeping a single row per CDR3 protein. The table lists 150,000 to 200,000 distinct CDR3 sequences, about 32% of them singletons, with approximately 3.5% in the top ten. The sample originates from a study of patients and donors after allogeneic stem cell transplantation. This CDR3 comprises 14 residues. Trimming took 3 bases from V and 6 from J, leaving 15 bases between them. The sequence derives from a human donor who was either an allogeneic HSCT recipient or a stem cell or donor lymphocyte infusion donor (not recorded which). It is not recorded whose cells these are; they may come from a transplant donor. The sequenced sample was blood, either unsorted or a sorted T cell fraction (not recorded which). The chain recombines TRBV12-3 or TRBV12-4 with TRBJ2-7; D might be TRBD1 or TRBD2, each matching 7 bases. In DNA, the CDR3 is TGTGCCAGCAGTTTTGTGGGGGGGGACAGCGAGCAGTACTTC. It translates to CASSFVGGDSEQYF.